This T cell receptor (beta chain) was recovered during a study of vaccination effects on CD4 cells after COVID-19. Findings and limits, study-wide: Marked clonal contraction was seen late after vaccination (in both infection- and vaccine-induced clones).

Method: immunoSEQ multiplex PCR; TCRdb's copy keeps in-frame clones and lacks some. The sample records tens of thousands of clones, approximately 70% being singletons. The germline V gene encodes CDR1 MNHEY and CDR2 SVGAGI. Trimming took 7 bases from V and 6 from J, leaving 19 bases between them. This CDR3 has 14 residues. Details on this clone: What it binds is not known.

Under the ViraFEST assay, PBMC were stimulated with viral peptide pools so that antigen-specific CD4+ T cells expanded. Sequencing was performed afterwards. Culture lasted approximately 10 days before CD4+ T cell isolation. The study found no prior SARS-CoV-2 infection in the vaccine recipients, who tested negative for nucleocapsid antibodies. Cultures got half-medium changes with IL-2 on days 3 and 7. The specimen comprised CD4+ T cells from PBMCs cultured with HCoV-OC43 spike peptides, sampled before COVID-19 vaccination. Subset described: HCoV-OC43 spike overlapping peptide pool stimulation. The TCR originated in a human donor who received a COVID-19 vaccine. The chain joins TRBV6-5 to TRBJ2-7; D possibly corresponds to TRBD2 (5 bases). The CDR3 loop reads CASTIDRGLGEQYV. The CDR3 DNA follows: TGTGCCAGCACAATTGATAGAGGGTTGGGCGAGCAGTACGTC.